Listed here are 16 T cell receptor beta chains from one sample, sequenced in a study of blood T cell repertoires in COVID-19. Sequencing was performed with immunoSEQ multiplex PCR; in TCRdb, only in-frame clones are kept and a portion is missing. This sample has about 360,000 clones, with 70% to 90% found just once. Sequenced sample: peripheral blood. The source is a woman in her fifties or sixties with COVID-19, enrolled during active disease.

The chain couples TRBV30 to TRBJ1-2, with 9 bases identical to TRBD1. The CDR3 contains 13 residues. With V trimmed by 4 bases and J by 5 bases, 5 bases remained unmatched. Germline V gene data show CDR1 as GTSNPN and CDR2 as SVGIG (reference sequence). The CDR3 is CAWTYGTGYGYTF. The CDR3, as DNA: TGTGCCTGGACATATGGGACAGGGTATGGCTACACCTTC.

The chain joins TRBV5-4 to TRBJ2-7, with 9 bases lining up with TRBD1. The CDR3 spans 14 residues. With 5 bases clipped from V and 5 bases from J, the junction kept 8 bases outside the gene matches. Looked up from germline, CDR1 is SGHNT and CDR2 is YYREEE (reference sequence). CDR3 sequence reads: CASSRQGVSDEQYF. For the CDR3, the DNA is TGTGCCAGCAGTCGACAGGGGGTTAGCGACGAGCAGTACTTC.

J is TRBJ1-5 and V is TRBV6-2 or TRBV6-3; D unresolved. This CDR3 is 14 amino acids long. Germline CDR1 is MNHEY and CDR2 is SVGEGT. V was shortened by 6 bases and J by 0 bases, with 9 bases between the two germline ends. The CDR3 protein is CASSYQYSNQPQHF. CDR3 DNA sequence: TGTGCCAGCAGCTATCAGTATAGCAATCAGCCCCAGCATTTT.

The chain joins TRBV7-2 to TRBJ2-7; 8 positions match TRBD1. In germline, CDR1 is SGHTA, CDR2 FQGNSA. CDR3 size: 15 residues. The J segment lost 0 bases and the V segment lost 6 bases, leaving 7 bases of the junction unmatched. The CDR3 sequence: CASSPLTGGSYEQYF. The CDR3 nucleotides read TGTGCCAGCAGTCCTCTAACAGGGGGCTCCTACGAGCAGTACTTC.

The chain carries TRBV14 and TRBJ2-1, with TRBD1 matching over 7 bases. V trimming: 5 bases; J trimming: 6 bases; junction bases outside the gene matches: 10. Germline lookup yields CDR1 SGHDN and CDR2 FVKESK. The CDR3 is 15 residues long. The CDR3 here is CASSVRDSWANEQFF. DNA of the CDR3: TGTGCCAGCAGCGTTCGGGACAGTTGGGCCAATGAGCAGTTCTTC.

The chain employs TRBV12-5 and TRBJ2-1; tentatively, D is TRBD2 (5 bases). Trimming pared 6 bases from V and 0 bases from J, leaving 18 bases between. Germline V lookup: CDR1 LGHNT, CDR2 FRNRAP. The CDR3 runs 17 residues. The CDR3, as DNA: TGTGCTAGTGGCCGTGAGAGATTCGGGGACTCCTACAATGAGCAGTTCTTC. Its translation is CASGRERFGDSYNEQFF.

In DNA form, the CDR3 reads TGTGCCACCAGCAGAGACACAGGAGTTTGGGGCTACACCTTC. Protein: CATSRDTGVWGYTF. The gene calls are TRBV15 and TRBJ1-2; a weak D match, TRBD1 (5 bases). V lost 0 bases, J lost 8 bases, and 13 bases lay in between. The CDR3 is made up of 14 amino acids. The V gene's germline CDR1 is LNHNV and CDR2 YYDKDF (reference sequence).

This chain links TRBV6-5 with TRBJ1-2; D may be TRBD1 (5 bases). Looked up from germline, CDR1 is MNHEY and CDR2 is SVGAGI. V shed 9 bases and J shed 8 bases, with 16 bases lying between them. The CDR3 runs 12 residues. Here the CDR3 DNA reads TGTGCCAGGGGGGGTGTCCCCTGGGGCTACACCTTC. Translated: CARGGVPWGYTF.

The J gene is TRBJ2-5, the V gene TRBV5-1, with D possibly matching TRBD2 (7 bases). V was clipped by 0 bases and J by 4 bases, with 13 bases between them. CDR1 and CDR2 from the germline V gene are SGHRS and YFSETQ. The CDR3 totals 15 residues. The CDR3: CASSLVGGAAETQYF. The DNA for the CDR3 is TGCGCCAGCAGCTTGGTTGGGGGGGCGGCAGAGACCCAGTACTTC.

The CDR3 here is CASSKRTGDNNEQFF. The CDR3 DNA is TGTGCCAGTAGTAAGCGGACAGGGGACAACAATGAGCAGTTCTTC. The rearrangement uses TRBV19 and TRBJ2-1; TRBD1 agrees at 9 bases. The CDR3 length is 15 residues. The J segment lost 5 bases and the V segment lost 4 bases, leaving 6 bases of the junction unmatched. Germline V gene data show CDR1 as LNHDA and CDR2 as SQIVND (reference sequence).

This clone was observed a single time. The CDR3 region is CASSATVPSGNTIYF. CDR3 nucleotide sequence: TGCGCCAGCAGCGCTACAGTGCCCTCTGGAAACACCATATATTTT. J is TRBJ1-3 and V is TRBV5-1; no reliable D call. The CDR3 runs 15 residues. Germline V gene sequence: CDR1 SGHRS, CDR2 YFSETQ. Trimming removed 4 bases at V and 0 bases at J, with 11 bases between.

J is TRBJ1-2 and V is TRBV6-1; D is perhaps TRBD1 (5 bases). V was pared by 4 bases and J by 4 bases, with 19 bases between. This CDR3 has 16 amino acids. CDR1 is MNHNS, CDR2 SASEGT, per germline. The CDR3 sequence: CASSGSWGRDLYGYTF. Here the CDR3 DNA reads TGTGCCAGCAGTGGGTCGTGGGGGAGGGATCTCTATGGCTACACCTTC.

The chain carries TRBV5-4 and TRBJ2-2; D is perhaps TRBD2 (6 bases). This CDR3 is built from 15 residues. Trimming removed 4 bases from V and 6 bases from J, with 16 bases in between. CDR1 and CDR2 from the germline V gene are SGHNT and YYREEE (reference sequence). Here the CDR3 reads CASSPRWGGAGELFF. The CDR3 DNA sequence: TGTGCCAGCAGCCCCCGGTGGGGCGGGGCCGGGGAGCTGTTTTTT.

This clone was observed a single time. This CDR3 is also generated by other DNA sequences in the sample. The chain carries TRBV7-3 and TRBJ1-2; 9 bases are shared with TRBD1. Germline lookup yields CDR1 SGHTA and CDR2 FQGTGA. The J segment lost 4 bases and the V segment lost 5 bases, leaving 2 bases of the junction unmatched. The CDR3 runs to 13 residues. CDR3 residues: CASSAGQGYGYTF. CDR3 nucleotides: TGTGCCAGCAGCGCGGGACAGGGCTATGGCTACACCTTC.

This sequence joins TRBV2 and TRBJ2-1, with TRBD2 matching 9 bases. With 0 bases clipped from V and 5 bases from J, the junction kept 5 bases outside the gene matches. The CDR3 is 16 residues long. CDR1 and CDR2 (germline): SNHLY, FYNNEI. Written as DNA, the CDR3 is TGTGCCAGCAGTGAAGCTGGTACTAGCGGGCACAATGAGCAGTTCTTC. Residues: CASSEAGTSGHNEQFF.

The genes are TRBV27 and TRBJ1-1; D gene ambiguous. This CDR3 has 14 amino acids. Germline CDR1 reads MNHEY; CDR2 reads SMNVEV (reference sequence). The V gene lost 6 bases and the J gene lost 7 bases, with 18 bases spanning the gap. CDR3 sequence: CASSENRGSVEAFF. CDR3 nucleotides: TGTGCCAGCAGCGAGAATCGGGGTTCGGTTGAAGCTTTCTTT.